These 8 T cell receptor beta chains were all obtained from the same sample, sequenced in a study of T cells after yellow fever vaccination. TCRdb reprocessed the 5' RACE reads with MiXCR, giving one entry per CDR3 protein. The sample lists under 250,000 distinct CDR3 sequences, around 7% occurring once. Sequences were derived from CD4+ T cells sorted from PBMCs, sampled 15 days after the yellow fever booster vaccination. Receptors were obtained from a man aged 30 to 39 who received the YFV17D yellow fever vaccine.

In its sample, this clonotype was seen many times. CDR3 sequence reads: CASSHSGEQFF. CDR3 coding DNA: TGTGCCAGCAGCCACTCGGGTGAGCAGTTCTTC. J is TRBJ2-1 and V is TRBV3-1; D unclear. The CDR3 spans 11 residues. V was cut by 3 bases and J by 9 bases, with 6 bases left in between. Germline CDR1 and CDR2: LGHDT and YNNKEL (reference sequence).

The V and J genes are TRBV7-2 and TRBJ1-2, with 7 bases identical to TRBD1. CDR3 size: 17 residues. With V trimmed by 2 bases and J by 4 bases, 13 bases remained unmatched. The germline CDR1 and CDR2 sequences are SGHTA and FQGNSA. This CDR3 is CASSLRGRGPGVYGYTF. CDR3 bases: TGTGCCAGCAGCTTAAGGGGGCGGGGGCCGGGGGTCTATGGCTACACCTTC. The full variable domain, with the rest looked up from reference TRBV7-2 and TRBJ1-2, is GAGVSQSPSNKVTEKGKDVELRCDPISGHTALYWYRQSLGQGLEFLIYFQGNSAPDKSGLPSDRFSAERTGGSVSTLTIQRTQQEDSAVYLCASSLRGRGPGVYGYTFGSGTRLTVV.

This clonotype was recorded many times. The V gene is TRBV5-1, the J gene TRBJ2-7; 10 bases line up with TRBD2. V lost 6 bases, J lost 6 bases, and 9 bases stayed unmatched. The CDR3 loop spans 14 amino acids. Per the germline V gene, CDR1 is SGHRS and CDR2 is YFSETQ. The CDR3 DNA reads TGCGCCAGCACTAGCGGGAGCCCCGTGCTCGAGCAGTACTTC. Amino acid sequence: CASTSGSPVLEQYF.

Many counts were recorded for this clonotype. CDR3 in amino acids: CASSSRSAGNTDTQYF. CDR3 nucleotide sequence: TGTGCCAGCAGTTCCCGGTCAGCGGGAAACACAGATACGCAGTATTTT. The rearrangement uses TRBV27 and TRBJ2-3; 7 bases line up with TRBD2. Germline-derived CDR1 and CDR2 are MNHEY and SMNVEV (reference sequence). The CDR3 sequence is 16 residues long. V shed 4 bases, J shed 2 bases, and the junction held 9 bases outside the gene matches.

This clonotype was seen a few times. The chain carries TRBV5-4 and TRBJ2-7, with TRBD2 matching 8 bases. Germline CDR1 reads SGHNT; CDR2 reads YYREEE (reference sequence). The CDR3 extends over 16 amino acids. The junction had 9 bases not matched to a gene; V was cut back by 0 bases and J by 4 bases. This CDR3 is CASSLAGSGSDYEQYF. CDR3 DNA: TGTGCCAGCAGCTTGGCCGGGAGCGGGAGTGATTACGAGCAGTACTTC.

V and J are TRBV3-1 and TRBJ1-1; D gene uncertain. Per the germline V gene, CDR1 is LGHDT and CDR2 is YNNKEL (reference sequence). Trimming took 2 bases from V and 4 from J, leaving 14 bases between them. The CDR3 has 15 amino acids. The CDR3 sequence is CASSQNRGKFTEAFF. CDR3 DNA sequence: TGTGCCAGCAGCCAAAATCGGGGAAAGTTCACTGAAGCTTTCTTT.

The V and J genes are TRBV7-2 and TRBJ2-7; 12 bases are a match to TRBD2. The CDR3 sequence is 15 residues long. The V and J ends lost 5 bases and 2 bases, in that order; junction bases with no gene match: 4. The germline gives CDR1 SGHTA, CDR2 FQGNSA. The CDR3 DNA is TGTGCCAGCAGCCCCTCTAGCGGGAGGGCCTACGAGCAGTACTTC. Translating gives CASSPSSGRAYEQYF.

Note on this clonotype: This sequence may be a read error, since a much larger clone differs from it by one base. The genes are TRBV20-1 and TRBJ1-4; TRBD1 matches 8 bases. The CDR3 length is 14 residues. CDR1 and CDR2 (germline): DFQATT, SNEGSKA (reference sequence). With 6 bases clipped from V and 8 bases from J, the junction kept 11 bases outside the gene matches. In nucleotides, the CDR3 is TGCAGTGCCTACCCAGGGACAGGTAGCGAAAAACTGTTTTTT. This translates into CSAYPGTGSEKLFF.